The entry below gives a single T cell receptor beta chain sequence along with its context. The antigen it recognizes is unknown. No qualities accompany the bases; no much larger clone lies one base away. Collaborating institutions collected whole blood in K2EDTA tubes following their own protocols. For TCRbeta analysis, collaborators shipped samples in one of three forms: frozen whole blood, isolated PBMCs, or DNA extracted from either of those sample types. The sample is drawn from a study of blood T cell repertoires in COVID-19 (dated by TCRdb to the early 2020s). About the study as a whole: Samples covering the acute and convalescent phases of COVID-19 were provided by collaborators in the United States, Italy and Spain. The material from the prospective study consisted of cDNA or gDNA derived from T cells, B-cell-depleted T cells, or PBMCs. Deeply sampled blood TCRbeta repertoires from subjects exposed to, actively infected with, or recovered from COVID-19 were included in the dataset. The repertoires were released in a freely available public database intended as a resource for research on the immune response to SARS-CoV-2. The samples were drawn from two sources: the first 160 participants of the ongoing ImmuneRACE study, and 1,000 to 1,500 subjects contributed by 6 global collaborators. Sample metadata almost always included a de-identified subject ID, COVID-19 status, age in years and sex. Where available, HLA class I and class II types were taken from metadata supplied by the sample provider and were not determined by assay-based typing. On the study overall, not on this receptor specifically: Clinical and demographic metadata were provided uncurated, with the amount varying by source and participant.

TCRbeta CDR3 regions were amplified from genomic DNA using the immunoSEQ Assay, a bias-controlled multiplex PCR. The authors' analysis ran thus. Within the assay, amplification of reference gene primers was used to estimate how many nucleated cells each sample contained. To quantify the absolute abundance of each unique TCRbeta CDR3 rearrangement, sequence reads were collapsed and filtered. Productive Simpson clonality was computed per sample as the square root of Simpson's diversity index over productive rearrangements. Imported from immuneACCESS, the table was reduced by TCRdb to in-frame sequences with V and J called. These copies leave out some clones; in studies compared against another copy, an unresolved V gene accounts for under half, and the cause of the remainder is not known. V and J calls and clone size come straight from that table; D and trimming were deduced from the DNA. The sample contains more than 85,000 clones, approximately 91% of them found a single time. The ten largest clonotypes hold more than 5.5% of the sample.

The CDR3 sequence holds 17 residues, the cysteine and phenylalanine included. Only the CDR3 DNA stays, 51 bases, in frame from base 1. According to the germline V gene, CDR1 reads SNHLY and CDR2 reads FYNNEI. A distance of 17 bases separates the germline ends of V and J, which lose 5 bases and 0 bases respectively. This TCR derives from a woman aged 55-75 years with acute or convalescent COVID-19. Recombination connected TRBV2 to TRBJ1-5; tentative D gene TRBD1, with 6 bases matching. Material: peripheral blood. The DNA is TGTGCCAGCAGTATCTCGCCCCGGACAGTTAGCAATCAGCCCCAGCATTTT. The translation is CASSISPRTVSNQPQHF.